This is a list of T cell receptor beta chains from one sample in a study of vaccination and CD4 T cells after COVID-19. These receptors' antigens are unknown. TCRdb re-called the PCR reads through MiXCR, storing one row per CDR3 protein. The data hold about 21,000 distinct CDR3 sequences, with around half observed a single time. The sample comprised CD4+ T cells from blood, cultured in vitro. All receptors derive from a human donor who had recovered from COVID-19. Both conserved end residues are part of each CDR3. Fields, in order: J gene, CDR3 length, V gene, CDR3 protein.

j_call: TRBJ2-7
cdr3_length: 15
v_call: TRBV21-1
cdr3_aa: CASSNLGHLLYEQYF

j_call: TRBJ1-3
cdr3_length: 11
v_call: TRBV20-1
cdr3_aa: CSARIEGNLYF

j_call: TRBJ2-1
cdr3_length: 13
v_call: TRBV6-2/TRBV6-3
cdr3_aa: CASSSGLYNEQFF

j_call: TRBJ2-3
cdr3_length: 13
v_call: TRBV6-2/TRBV6-3
cdr3_aa: CASSYRGTDTQYF

j_call: TRBJ1-1
cdr3_length: 14
v_call: TRBV10-2
cdr3_aa: CASRFSGLYTGAFF

j_call: TRBJ2-7
cdr3_length: 19
v_call: TRBV6-5
cdr3_aa: CASSYSRGQGPLQSYEQYF

j_call: TRBJ1-2
cdr3_length: 14
v_call: TRBV7-9
cdr3_aa: CASSLGRDSYGYTF

j_call: TRBJ1-4
cdr3_length: 14
v_call: TRBV5-1
cdr3_aa: CASKLYPTNEKLFF

j_call: TRBJ2-6
cdr3_length: 16
v_call: TRBV7-3
cdr3_aa: CASSLSGGTGANVLTF

j_call: TRBJ2-1
cdr3_length: 16
v_call: TRBV6-5
cdr3_aa: CASRLLAGGEGNEQFF

j_call: TRBJ2-1
cdr3_length: 15
v_call: TRBV14
cdr3_aa: CASSSRLAPGNEQFF

j_call: TRBJ1-6
cdr3_length: 14
v_call: TRBV27
cdr3_aa: CASGRDRVASPLHF

j_call: TRBJ1-5
cdr3_length: 13
v_call: TRBV30
cdr3_aa: CAWSLEGGQPQHF

j_call: TRBJ1-5
cdr3_length: 13
v_call: TRBV20-1
cdr3_aa: CSAKRRGNQPQHF

j_call: TRBJ2-2
cdr3_length: 12
v_call: TRBV2
cdr3_aa: CASTRGHGELFF

j_call: TRBJ1-2
cdr3_length: 14
v_call: TRBV15
cdr3_aa: CATSRDRTDYGYTF